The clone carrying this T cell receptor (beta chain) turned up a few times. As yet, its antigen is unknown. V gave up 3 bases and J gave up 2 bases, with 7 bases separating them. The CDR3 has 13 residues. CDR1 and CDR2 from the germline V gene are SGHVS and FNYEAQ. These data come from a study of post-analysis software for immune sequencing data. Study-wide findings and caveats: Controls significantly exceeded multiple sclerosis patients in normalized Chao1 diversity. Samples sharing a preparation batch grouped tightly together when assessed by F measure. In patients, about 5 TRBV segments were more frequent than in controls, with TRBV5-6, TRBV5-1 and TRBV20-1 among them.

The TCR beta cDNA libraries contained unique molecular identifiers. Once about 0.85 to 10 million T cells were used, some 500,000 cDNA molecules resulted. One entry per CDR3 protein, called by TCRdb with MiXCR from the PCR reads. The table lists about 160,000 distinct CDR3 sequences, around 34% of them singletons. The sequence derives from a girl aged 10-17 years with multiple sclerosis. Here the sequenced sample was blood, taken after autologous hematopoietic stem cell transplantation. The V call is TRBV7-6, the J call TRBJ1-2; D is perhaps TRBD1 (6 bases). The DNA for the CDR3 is TGTGCCAGCAGCTTCGGACAGAACTATGGCTACACCTTC. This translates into CASSFGQNYGYTF. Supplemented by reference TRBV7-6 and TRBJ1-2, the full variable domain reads GAGVSQSPRYKVTKRGQDVALRCDPISGHVSLYWYRQALGQGPEFLTYFNYEAQQDKSGLPNDRFSAERPEGSISTLTIQRTEQRDSAMYRCASSFGQNYGYTFGSGTRLTVV.